A single sample gave rise to the 10 T cell receptor beta chains below, sequenced in a study of T cells in Graves' hyperthyroidism and ophthalmopathy. TCR beta CDR3 region amplification was performed from RNA transcripts. Using the HTBI primer set, a first-round RT-PCR was run on the TCR CDR3. Each CDR3 protein is one row after TCRdb ran MiXCR on the multiplex PCR reads. The table includes 640,000 or so distinct CDR3 sequences, 14% detected once. Sequencing input: blood. These receptors came from a woman between 18 and 29 years old with Graves' ophthalmopathy.

This clonotype was detected ten times or more. The CDR3 nucleotides are TGTGCCAGCAGTGTACAGACTAGCGTGGGTGTCGAGCAGTACTTC. It encodes CASSVQTSVGVEQYF. The chain has TRBV6-1 and TRBJ2-7, with 8 bases matching TRBD2. V lost 4 bases, J lost 6 bases, and 11 bases stayed unmatched. This CDR3 contains 15 residues. In germline, CDR1 is MNHNS, CDR2 SASEGT.

This clonotype was observed many times. The genes are TRBV20-1 and TRBJ2-1; the D gene is possibly TRBD2 (6 bases). CDR1 and CDR2 from the germline V gene are DFQATT and SNEGSKA (reference sequence). The CDR3 runs 16 residues. V was trimmed by 0 bases and J by 12 bases, leaving 24 bases between them. CDR3 loop: CSARDGPGTPRRGQFF. The CDR3 DNA sequence: TGCAGTGCTAGAGATGGGCCCGGGACTCCCCGGCGGGGGCAGTTCTTC.

Many counts were recorded for this clonotype. The chain combines TRBV20-1 with TRBJ2-5; either TRBD1 or TRBD2 may fit D (5 bases each). The CDR3 contains 14 residues. Trimming took off 3 bases at V and 5 bases at J, with 16 bases between the two ends. Germline lookup yields CDR1 DFQATT and CDR2 SNEGSKA (reference sequence). The CDR3 reads CSARSQGPVETQYF. The CDR3 coding sequence is TGCAGTGCTAGGAGTCAGGGACCGGTGGAGACCCAGTACTTC.

This clonotype was picked up many times. J is TRBJ2-2 and V is TRBV7-8; tentatively, D is TRBD1 (5 bases). The CDR3 runs to 18 residues. CDR1 is SGHVS, CDR2 FQNEAQ, per germline. Trimming left V 1 base short and J 0 bases short, with 15 bases between. The CDR3 DNA reads TGTGCCAGCAGCTTAGGTCGACAGCCGGACCCGAACACCGGGGAGCTGTTTTTT. Its translation is CASSLGRQPDPNTGELFF.

This clonotype was found many times. The V gene is TRBV29-1, the J gene TRBJ1-2, with D perhaps matching TRBD1 (5 bases). The CDR3 has 16 amino acids. Germline CDR1 SQVTM, CDR2 ANQGSEA. Trimming took off 6 bases at V and 1 base at J, with 21 bases between the two ends. The CDR3 is CSVAGTSSSDNYGYTF. For the CDR3, the DNA is TGCAGCGTCGCCGGGACGAGTAGTTCCGATAACTATGGCTACACCTTC.

This clonotype was counted a few times. The chain joins TRBV19 to TRBJ2-3; D uncertain. Trimming took off 4 bases at V and 5 bases at J, with 16 bases between the two ends. This CDR3 comprises 15 residues. Germline V gives CDR1 LNHDA, CDR2 SQIVND (reference sequence). The CDR3 loop is CASSNTGSLGDTQYF. CDR3 DNA: TGTGCCAGTAGTAACACGGGCAGCCTTGGAGATACGCAGTATTTT.

About this clonotype itself: This may be a read error, as it is one base from a much larger clone. The final CDR3 position lacks the conserved phenylalanine or tryptophan, pointing to a likely read error. The chain employs TRBV19 and TRBJ1-5, with a tentative D call TRBD1 (6 bases). The CDR3 runs to 15 residues. The V end was cut by 5 bases, the J end by 1 base, with 12 bases between. Germline-derived CDR1 and CDR2 are LNHDA and SQIVND (reference sequence). The CDR3 reads CASSPQGRSNQPQHL. In DNA form, the CDR3 reads TGTGCCAGTAGTCCCCAGGGGAGGAGCAATCAGCCCCAGCATCTT.

This chain joins TRBV19 and TRBJ1-1; 8 bases match TRBD1. This CDR3 contains 13 residues. Germline V lookup: CDR1 LNHDA, CDR2 SQIVND (reference sequence). V gave up 5 bases and J gave up 8 bases; unmatched junction bases: 7. The CDR3 protein is CASSARQGMEAFF. The CDR3 bases are TGTGCCAGTAGTGCCAGACAGGGGATGGAAGCTTTCTTT.

This clonotype was counted at least ten times. The rearrangement uses TRBV20-1 and TRBJ2-7; TRBD2 aligns across 8 bases. Germline V CDR1 and CDR2: DFQATT, SNEGSKA (reference sequence). This CDR3 contains 16 residues. With 0 bases clipped from V and 7 bases from J, the junction kept 14 bases outside the gene matches. The CDR3 loop is CSARDPDDLAGGEQYF. The CDR3 DNA is TGCAGTGCTAGAGATCCTGACGACCTAGCGGGTGGAGAGCAGTACTTC.

This clonotype has at least ten counts. V is TRBV2 and J is TRBJ2-1, with TRBD1 identical over 8 bases. Germline assignment: CDR1 SNHLY and CDR2 FYNNEI. V trimming: 8 bases; J trimming: 5 bases; junction bases outside the gene matches: 8. The CDR3 loop spans 14 amino acids. The DNA for the CDR3 is TGTGCCAGCGTGGGCTCGGACAGGGACAATGAGCAGTTCTTC. Translating gives CASVGSDRDNEQFF. Filled out from reference TRBV2 and TRBJ2-1, the complete variable domain reads EPEVTQTPSHQVTQMGQEVILRCVPISNHLYFYWYRQILGQKVEFLVSFYNNEISEKSEIFDDQFSVERPDGSNFTLKIRSTKLEDSAMYFCASVGSDRDNEQFFGPGTRLTVL.